This entry is about one T cell receptor beta chain. The sample originates from a study of blood T cell repertoires in COVID-19. Looking at the study overall: Collection of acute and convalescent COVID-19 samples took place in the United States, Italy and Spain.

The CDR3 has 16 residues. J lost 3 bases, V lost 6 bases, and 8 bases had no gene match. Germline CDR1 is MNHNY and CDR2 is SVGAGI (reference sequence). Source study methods: Counts of nucleated cells, estimated from reference gene primer amplification, were obtained. Data came from immunoSEQ multiplex PCR; TCRdb stores just in-frame clones and leaves some out. V and J calls and clone size follow that table, whereas D and trimming were derived from the DNA. The data hold about 230,000 clones, with more than 65% observed a single time. Sequencing was carried out using peripheral blood. The chain uses TRBV6-6 and TRBJ2-2; TRBD1 agrees at 9 bases. The TCR originated in a woman between 35 and 50 years old who had recovered from COVID-19. DNA of the CDR3: TGTGCCAGCAGCCATACGGACAGGGGCGACACCGGGGAGCTGTTTTTT. This codes for CASSHTDRGDTGELFF.